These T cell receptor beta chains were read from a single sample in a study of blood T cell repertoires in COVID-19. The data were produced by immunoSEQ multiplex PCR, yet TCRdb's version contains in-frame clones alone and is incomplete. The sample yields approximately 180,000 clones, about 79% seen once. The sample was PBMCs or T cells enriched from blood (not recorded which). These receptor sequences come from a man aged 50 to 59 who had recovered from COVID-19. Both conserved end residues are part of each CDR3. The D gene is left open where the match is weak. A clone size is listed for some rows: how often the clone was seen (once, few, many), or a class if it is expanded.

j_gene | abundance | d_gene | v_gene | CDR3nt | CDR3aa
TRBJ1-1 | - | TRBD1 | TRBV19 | TGTGCCAGTGGACAGGGGGCGAACACTGAAGCTTTCTTT | CASGQGANTEAFF
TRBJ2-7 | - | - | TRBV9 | TGTGCCAGCAGCGTCGGTAGCGGAAGCTCCTACGAGCAGTACTTC | CASSVGSGSSYEQYF
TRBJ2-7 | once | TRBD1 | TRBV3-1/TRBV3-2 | TGTGCCAGCAGCCTCGGACAGGGGTACGAGCAGTACTTC | CASSLGQGYEQYF
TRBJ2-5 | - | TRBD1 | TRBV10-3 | TGTGCCATCAGTGGACAGGGGCCTAATGGAGAGACCCAGTACTTC | CAISGQGPNGETQYF
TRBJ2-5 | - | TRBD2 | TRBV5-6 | TGTGCCAGCAGCTTGGTGGGACTAGCGACCGAGACCCAGTACTTC | CASSLVGLATETQYF
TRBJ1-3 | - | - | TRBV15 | TGTGCCACCAGCAGAGAACGGTACTCTGGAAACACCATATATTTT | CATSRERYSGNTIYF
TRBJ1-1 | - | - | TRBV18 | TGTGCCAGCTCACCGGGACACGGACCCACTGAAGCTTTCTTT | CASSPGHGPTEAFF
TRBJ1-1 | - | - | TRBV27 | TGTGCCAGCAGTAACCACGGTGATCACACTGAAGCTTTCTTT | CASSNHGDHTEAFF
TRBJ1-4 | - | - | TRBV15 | TGTGCCACCAGCGCCCGTCGGGAGGAAAAACTGTTTTTT | CATSARREEKLFF
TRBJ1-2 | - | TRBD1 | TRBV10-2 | TGCGCCAGTAGCTCCGGGACAGGGGCCTTAGGCTACACCTTC | CASSSGTGALGYTF
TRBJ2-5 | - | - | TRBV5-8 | TGTGCCAGCAGCTTGGACCGGGACAAGTACCAAGAGACCCAGTACTTC | CASSLDRDKYQETQYF
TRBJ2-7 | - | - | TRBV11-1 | TGTGCCAGCAGCTTCAGACAGAGCTCCTACGAGCAGTACTTC | CASSFRQSSYEQYF
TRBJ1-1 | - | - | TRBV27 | TGTGCCAGCAGCACGGTAAACACTGAAGCTTTCTTT | CASSTVNTEAFF
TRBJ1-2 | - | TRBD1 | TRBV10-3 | TGTGCCGTCCCCAGGCAGGGGGCGACCTATGGCTACACCTTC | CAVPRQGATYGYTF
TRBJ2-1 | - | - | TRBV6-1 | TGTGCCAGCAGTAAAGGGGGGGGTGAGCAGTTCTTC | CASSKGGGEQFF
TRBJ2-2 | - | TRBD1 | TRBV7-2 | TGTGCCAGCAGCTACGGACAGGGTTGGACCGGGGAGCTGTTTTTT | CASSYGQGWTGELFF
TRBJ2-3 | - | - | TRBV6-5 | TGTGCCAGCAGTTACTCGAGCCTAGATACGCAGTATTTT | CASSYSSLDTQYF
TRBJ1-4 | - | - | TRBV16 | TGTGCCAGCAGCCCGACAACAGGGAAAGGTGAAAAACTGTTTTTT | CASSPTTGKGEKLFF
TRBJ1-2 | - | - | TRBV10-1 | TGCGCCAGCAGTGCGACAGTCCTCGATGGCTACACCTTC | CASSATVLDGYTF
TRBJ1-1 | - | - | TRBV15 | TGTGCCACCAGCAGCCCAGGGTTTCGTGAGGCTTTCTTT | CATSSPGFREAFF
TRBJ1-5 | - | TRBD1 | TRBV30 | TGTGCCTGGAGTACCCCGGACAGGTACAATCAGCCCCAGCATTTT | CAWSTPDRYNQPQHF